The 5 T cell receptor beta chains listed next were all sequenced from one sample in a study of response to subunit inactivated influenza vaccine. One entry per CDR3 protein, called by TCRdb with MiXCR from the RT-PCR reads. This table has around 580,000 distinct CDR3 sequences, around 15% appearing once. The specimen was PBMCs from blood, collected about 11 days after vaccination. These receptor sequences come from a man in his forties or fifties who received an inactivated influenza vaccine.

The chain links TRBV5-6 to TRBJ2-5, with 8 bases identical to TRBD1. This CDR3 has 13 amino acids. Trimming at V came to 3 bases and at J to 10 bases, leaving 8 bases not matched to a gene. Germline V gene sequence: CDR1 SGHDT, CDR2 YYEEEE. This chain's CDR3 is CASSSLQGGDQYF. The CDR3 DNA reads TGTGCCAGCAGCTCGTTACAGGGGGGCGACCAGTACTTC. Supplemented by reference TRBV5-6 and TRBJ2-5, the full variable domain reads DAGVTQSPTHLIKTRGQQVTLRCSPKSGHDTVSWYQQALGQGPQFIFQYYEEEERQRGNFPDRFSGHQFPNYSSELNVNALLLGDSALYLCASSSLQGGDQYFGPGTRLLVL.

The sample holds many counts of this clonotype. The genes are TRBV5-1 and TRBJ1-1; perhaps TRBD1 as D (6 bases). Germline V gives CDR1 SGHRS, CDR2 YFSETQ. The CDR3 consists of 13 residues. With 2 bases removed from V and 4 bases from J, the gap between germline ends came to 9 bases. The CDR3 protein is CASSLAGATEAFF. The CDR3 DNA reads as TGCGCCAGCAGCTTAGCAGGGGCCACTGAAGCTTTCTTT.

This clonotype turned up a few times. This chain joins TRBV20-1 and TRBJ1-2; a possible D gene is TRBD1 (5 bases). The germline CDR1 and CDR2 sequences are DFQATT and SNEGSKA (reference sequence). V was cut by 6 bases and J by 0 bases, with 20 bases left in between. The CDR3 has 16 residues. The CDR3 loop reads CSAEDRLDTSNYGYTF. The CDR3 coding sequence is TGCAGTGCGGAAGACCGGTTGGACACCTCTAACTATGGCTACACCTTC.

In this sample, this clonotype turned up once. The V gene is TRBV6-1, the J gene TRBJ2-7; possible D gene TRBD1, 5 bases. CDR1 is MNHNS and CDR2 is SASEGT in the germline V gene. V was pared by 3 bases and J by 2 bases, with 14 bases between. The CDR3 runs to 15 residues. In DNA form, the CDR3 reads TGTGCCAGCAGTGATGAGACAGCTCGTCCCTACGAGCAGTACTTC. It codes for CASSDETARPYEQYF.

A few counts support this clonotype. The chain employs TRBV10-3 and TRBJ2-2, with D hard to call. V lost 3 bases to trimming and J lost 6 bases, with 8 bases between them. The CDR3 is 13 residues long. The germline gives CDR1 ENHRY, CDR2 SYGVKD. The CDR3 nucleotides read TGTGCCATCAGTGATAAGGTTCCCGGGGAGCTGTTTTTT. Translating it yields CAISDKVPGELFF.